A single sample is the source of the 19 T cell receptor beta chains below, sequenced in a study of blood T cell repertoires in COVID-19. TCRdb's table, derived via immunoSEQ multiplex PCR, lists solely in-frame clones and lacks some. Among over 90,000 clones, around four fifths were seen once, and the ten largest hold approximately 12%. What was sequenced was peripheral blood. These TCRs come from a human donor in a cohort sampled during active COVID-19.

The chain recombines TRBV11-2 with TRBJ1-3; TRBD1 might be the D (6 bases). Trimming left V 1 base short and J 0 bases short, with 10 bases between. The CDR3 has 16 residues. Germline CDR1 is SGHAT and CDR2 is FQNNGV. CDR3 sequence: CASSLGARGSGNTIYF. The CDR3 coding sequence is TGTGCCAGCAGCTTAGGAGCCAGGGGCTCTGGAAACACCATATATTTT. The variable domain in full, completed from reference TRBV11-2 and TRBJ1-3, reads EAGVAQSPRYKIIEKRQSVAFWCNPISGHATLYWYQQILGQGPKLLIQFQNNGVVDDSQLPKDRFSAERLKGVDSTLKIQPAKLEDSAVYLCASSLGARGSGNTIYFGEGSWLTVV.

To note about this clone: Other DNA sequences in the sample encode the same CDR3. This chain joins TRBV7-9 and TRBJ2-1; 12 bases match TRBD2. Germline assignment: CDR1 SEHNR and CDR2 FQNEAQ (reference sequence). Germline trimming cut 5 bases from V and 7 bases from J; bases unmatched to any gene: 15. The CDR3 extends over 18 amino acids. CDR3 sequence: CASSPNPLAGGPRNEQFF. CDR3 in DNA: TGTGCCAGCAGCCCGAATCCTCTAGCGGGGGGGCCCCGGAATGAGCAGTTCTTC.

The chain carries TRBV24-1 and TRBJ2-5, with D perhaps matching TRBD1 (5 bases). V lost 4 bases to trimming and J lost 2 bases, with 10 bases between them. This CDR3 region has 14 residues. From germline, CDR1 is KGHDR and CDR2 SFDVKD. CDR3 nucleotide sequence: TGTGCCACCAGTGACCCAGGGCCGCAAGAGACCCAGTACTTC. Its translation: CATSDPGPQETQYF.

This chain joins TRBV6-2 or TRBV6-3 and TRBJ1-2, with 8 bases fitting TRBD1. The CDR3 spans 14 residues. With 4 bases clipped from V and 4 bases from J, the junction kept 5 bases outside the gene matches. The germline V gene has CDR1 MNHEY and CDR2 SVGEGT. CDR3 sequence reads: CASSSDRATYGYTF. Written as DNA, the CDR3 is TGTGCCAGCAGTTCGGACAGGGCCACCTATGGCTACACCTTC.

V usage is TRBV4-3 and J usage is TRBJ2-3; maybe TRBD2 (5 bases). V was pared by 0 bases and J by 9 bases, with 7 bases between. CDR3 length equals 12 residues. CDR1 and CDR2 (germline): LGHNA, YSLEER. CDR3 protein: CASSQDRETQYF. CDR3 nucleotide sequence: TGCGCCAGCAGCCAAGACCGGGAAACGCAGTATTTT.

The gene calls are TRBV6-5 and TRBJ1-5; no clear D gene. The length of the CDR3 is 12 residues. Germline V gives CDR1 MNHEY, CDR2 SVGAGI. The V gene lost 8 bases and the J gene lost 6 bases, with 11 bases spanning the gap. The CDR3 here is CASAGVGQPQHF. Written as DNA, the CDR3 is TGTGCCAGCGCCGGGGTTGGTCAGCCCCAGCATTTT.

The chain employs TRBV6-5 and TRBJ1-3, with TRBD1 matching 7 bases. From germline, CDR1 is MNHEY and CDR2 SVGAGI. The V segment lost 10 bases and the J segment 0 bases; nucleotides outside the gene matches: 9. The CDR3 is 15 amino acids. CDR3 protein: CATRRGTDSGNTIYF. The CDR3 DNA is TGTGCCACTCGACGGGGGACAGACTCTGGAAACACCATATATTTT.

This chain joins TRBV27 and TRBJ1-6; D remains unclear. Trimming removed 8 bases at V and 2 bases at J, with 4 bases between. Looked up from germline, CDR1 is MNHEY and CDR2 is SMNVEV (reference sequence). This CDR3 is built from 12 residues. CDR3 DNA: TGTGCCAGCTCTCCCTATAATTCACCCCTCCACTTT. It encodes CASSPYNSPLHF.

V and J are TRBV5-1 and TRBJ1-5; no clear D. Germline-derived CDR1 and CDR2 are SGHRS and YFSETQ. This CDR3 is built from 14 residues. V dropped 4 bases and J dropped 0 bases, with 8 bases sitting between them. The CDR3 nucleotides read TGCGCCAGCAGCCCCGGAGATAGCAATCAGCCCCAGCATTTT. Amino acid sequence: CASSPGDSNQPQHF.

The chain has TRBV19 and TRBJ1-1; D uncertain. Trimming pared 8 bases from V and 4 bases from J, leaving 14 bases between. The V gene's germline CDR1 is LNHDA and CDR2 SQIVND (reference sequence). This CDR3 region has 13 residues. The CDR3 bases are TGTGCCAGTGAGCGGGCCCGGGGCACTGAAGCTTTCTTT. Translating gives CASERARGTEAFF. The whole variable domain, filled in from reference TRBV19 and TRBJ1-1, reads DGGITQSPKYLFRKEGQNVTLSCEQNLNHDAMYWYRQDPGQGLRLIYYSQIVNDFQKGDIAEGYSVSREKKESFPLTVTSAQKNPTAFYLCASERARGTEAFFGQGTRLTVV.

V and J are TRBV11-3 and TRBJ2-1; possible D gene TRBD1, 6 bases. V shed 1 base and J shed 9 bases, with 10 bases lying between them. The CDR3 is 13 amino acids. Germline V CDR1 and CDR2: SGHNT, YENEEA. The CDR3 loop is CASSLAGVGEQFF. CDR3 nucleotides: TGTGCCAGCAGCTTAGCAGGGGTCGGTGAGCAGTTCTTC.

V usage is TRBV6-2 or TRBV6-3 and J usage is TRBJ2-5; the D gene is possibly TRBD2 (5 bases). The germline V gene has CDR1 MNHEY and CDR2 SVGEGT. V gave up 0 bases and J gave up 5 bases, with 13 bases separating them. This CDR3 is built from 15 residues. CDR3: CASSYSNSARETQYF. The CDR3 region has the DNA TGTGCCAGCAGTTACTCGAATAGCGCCCGGGAGACCCAGTACTTC.

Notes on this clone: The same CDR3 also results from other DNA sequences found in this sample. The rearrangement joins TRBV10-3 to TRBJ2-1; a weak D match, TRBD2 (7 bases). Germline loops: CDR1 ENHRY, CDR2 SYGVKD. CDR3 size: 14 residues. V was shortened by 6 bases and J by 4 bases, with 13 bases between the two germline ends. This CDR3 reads CAIRGGDSYNEQFF. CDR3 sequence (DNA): TGTGCCATCAGAGGGGGGGACTCTTACAATGAGCAGTTCTTC.

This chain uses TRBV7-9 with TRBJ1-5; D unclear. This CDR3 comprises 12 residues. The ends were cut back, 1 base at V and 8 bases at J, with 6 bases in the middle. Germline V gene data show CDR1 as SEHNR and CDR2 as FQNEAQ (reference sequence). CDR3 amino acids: CASSLESEPQHF. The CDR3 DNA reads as TGTGCCAGCAGCTTAGAATCGGAGCCCCAGCATTTT. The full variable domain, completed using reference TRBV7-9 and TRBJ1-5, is DTGVSQNPRHKITKRGQNVTFRCDPISEHNRLYWYRQTLGQGPEFLTYFQNEAQLEKSRLLSDRFSAERPKGSFSTLEIQRTEQGDSAMYLCASSLESEPQHFGDGTRLSIL.

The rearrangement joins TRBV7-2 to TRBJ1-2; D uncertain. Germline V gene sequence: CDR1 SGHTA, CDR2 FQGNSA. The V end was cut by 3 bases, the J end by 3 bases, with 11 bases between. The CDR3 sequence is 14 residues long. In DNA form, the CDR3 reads TGTGCCAGCAGCTTTGGAACAGCAGACTATGGCTACACCTTC. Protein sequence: CASSFGTADYGYTF.

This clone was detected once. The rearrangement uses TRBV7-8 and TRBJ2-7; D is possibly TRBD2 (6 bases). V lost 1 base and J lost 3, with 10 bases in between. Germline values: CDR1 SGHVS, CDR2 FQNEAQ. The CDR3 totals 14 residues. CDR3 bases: TGTGCCAGCAGCTTAGTAGGTAGCGGCTACGAGCAGTACTTC. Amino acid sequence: CASSLVGSGYEQYF.

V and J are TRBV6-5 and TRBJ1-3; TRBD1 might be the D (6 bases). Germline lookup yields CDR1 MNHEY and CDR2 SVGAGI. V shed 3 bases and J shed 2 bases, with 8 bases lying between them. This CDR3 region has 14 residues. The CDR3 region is CASSYKGAGNTIYF. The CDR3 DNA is TGTGCCAGCAGTTATAAGGGGGCTGGAAACACCATATATTTT.

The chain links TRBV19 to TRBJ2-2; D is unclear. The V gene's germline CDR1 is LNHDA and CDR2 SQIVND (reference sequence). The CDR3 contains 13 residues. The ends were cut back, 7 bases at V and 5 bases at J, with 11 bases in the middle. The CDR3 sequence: CASTQWSTGELFF. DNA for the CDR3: TGTGCCAGTACCCAATGGAGTACCGGGGAGCTGTTTTTT. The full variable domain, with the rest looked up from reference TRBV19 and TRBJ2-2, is DGGITQSPKYLFRKEGQNVTLSCEQNLNHDAMYWYRQDPGQGLRLIYYSQIVNDFQKGDIAEGYSVSREKKESFPLTVTSAQKNPTAFYLCASTQWSTGELFFGEGSRLTVL.

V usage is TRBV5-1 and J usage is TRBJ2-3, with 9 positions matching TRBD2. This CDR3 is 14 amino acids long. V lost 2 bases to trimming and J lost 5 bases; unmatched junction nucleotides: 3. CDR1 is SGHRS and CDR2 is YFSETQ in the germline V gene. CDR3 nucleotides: TGCGCCAGCAGCTTAGCGGGGGGCAGAGATACGCAGTATTTT. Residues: CASSLAGGRDTQYF.